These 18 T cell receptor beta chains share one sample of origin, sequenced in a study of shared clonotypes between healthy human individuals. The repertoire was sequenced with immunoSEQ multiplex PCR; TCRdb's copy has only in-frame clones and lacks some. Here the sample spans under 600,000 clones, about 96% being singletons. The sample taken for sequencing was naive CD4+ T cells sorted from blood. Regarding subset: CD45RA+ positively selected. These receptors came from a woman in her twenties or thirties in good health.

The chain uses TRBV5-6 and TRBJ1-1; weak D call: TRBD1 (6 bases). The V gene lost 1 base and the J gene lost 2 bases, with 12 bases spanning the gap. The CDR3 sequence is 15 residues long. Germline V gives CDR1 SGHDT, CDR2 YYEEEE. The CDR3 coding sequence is TGTGCCAGCAGCTTGCCGACCAGGGGCAACACTGAAGCTTTCTTT. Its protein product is CASSLPTRGNTEAFF.

CDR3 coding DNA: TGTGCCAGCAGTTCGGGAACATTGGAGACCCAGTACTTC. Its protein is CASSSGTLETQYF. This rearrangement joins TRBV6-5 to TRBJ2-5, with D perhaps matching TRBD2 (5 bases). Germline values: CDR1 MNHEY, CDR2 SVGAGI. The CDR3 covers 13 residues. Trimming took off 4 bases at V and 5 bases at J, with 11 bases between the two ends.

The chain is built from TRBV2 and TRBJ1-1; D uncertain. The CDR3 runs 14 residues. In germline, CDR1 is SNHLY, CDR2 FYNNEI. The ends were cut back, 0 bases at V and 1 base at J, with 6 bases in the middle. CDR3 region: CASSEAAGNTEAFF. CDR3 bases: TGTGCCAGCAGTGAAGCGGCGGGGAACACTGAAGCTTTCTTT.

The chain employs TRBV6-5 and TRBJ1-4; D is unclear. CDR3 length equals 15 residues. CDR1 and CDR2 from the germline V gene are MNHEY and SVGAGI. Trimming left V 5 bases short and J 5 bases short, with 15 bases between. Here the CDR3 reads CASSPGGEKNEKLFF. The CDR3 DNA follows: TGTGCCAGCAGTCCGGGTGGAGAGAAGAATGAAAAACTGTTTTTT.

Written as DNA, the CDR3 is TGTGCCTGGAGTGTACGTCGACCAGATTTTAACACCGGGGAGCTGTTTTTT. Translating gives CAWSVRRPDFNTGELFF. The V and J genes are TRBV30 and TRBJ2-2; no reliable D call. Germline values: CDR1 GTSNPN, CDR2 SVGIG (reference sequence). Trimming stripped 0 bases from V and 2 bases from J, with 16 bases between. The CDR3 contains 17 residues.

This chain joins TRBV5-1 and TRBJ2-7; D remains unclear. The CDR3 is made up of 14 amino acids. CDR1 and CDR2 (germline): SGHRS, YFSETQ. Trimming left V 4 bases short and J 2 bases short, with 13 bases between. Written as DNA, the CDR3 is TGCGCCAGCAGCATCGCGGTAACGACCTACGAGCAGTACTTC. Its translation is CASSIAVTTYEQYF.

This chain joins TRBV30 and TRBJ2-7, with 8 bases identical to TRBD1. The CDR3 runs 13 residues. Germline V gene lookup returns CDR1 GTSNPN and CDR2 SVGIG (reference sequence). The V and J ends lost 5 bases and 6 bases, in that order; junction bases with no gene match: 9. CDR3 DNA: TGTGCCTGGTCCGGACAGGGTATAGGCGAGCAGTACTTC. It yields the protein CAWSGQGIGEQYF.

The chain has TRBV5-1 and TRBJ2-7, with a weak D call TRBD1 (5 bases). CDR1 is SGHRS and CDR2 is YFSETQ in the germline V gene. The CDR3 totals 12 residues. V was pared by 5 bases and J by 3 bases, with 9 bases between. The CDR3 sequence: CASSEDIYEQYF. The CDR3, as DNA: TGCGCCAGCAGTGAGGACATCTACGAGCAGTACTTC.

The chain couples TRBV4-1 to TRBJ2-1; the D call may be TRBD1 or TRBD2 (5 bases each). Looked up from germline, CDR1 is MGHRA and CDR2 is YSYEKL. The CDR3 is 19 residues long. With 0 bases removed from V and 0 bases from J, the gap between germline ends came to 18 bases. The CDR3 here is CASSQEQGRVAISYNEQFF. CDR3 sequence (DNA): TGCGCCAGCAGCCAAGAACAAGGCAGGGTAGCGATCTCCTACAATGAGCAGTTCTTC.

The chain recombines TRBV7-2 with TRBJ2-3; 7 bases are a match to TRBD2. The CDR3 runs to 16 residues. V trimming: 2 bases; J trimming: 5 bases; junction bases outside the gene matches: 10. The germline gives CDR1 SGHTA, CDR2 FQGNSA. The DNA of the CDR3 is TGTGCCAGCAGCTTATGGCTAGCGGCAACGATAGATACGCAGTATTTT. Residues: CASSLWLAATIDTQYF.

CDR3 nucleotides: TGTGCCAGCAGCGCCGGTAGCCCGTCTCTTGGGGAGCAGTACTTC. Residues: CASSAGSPSLGEQYF. The chain carries TRBV7-2 and TRBJ2-7, with D uncertain. CDR3 length equals 15 residues. The V and J ends lost 5 bases and 7 bases respectively, with 21 bases between them. Looked up from germline, CDR1 is SGHTA and CDR2 is FQGNSA.

CDR3: CASSLGTGGYYEQYF. CDR3 nucleotide sequence: TGTGCCAGCAGCTTAGGGACAGGGGGTTACTACGAGCAGTACTTC. The rearrangement uses TRBV7-9 and TRBJ2-7; 10 bases map to TRBD1. Germline loops: CDR1 SEHNR, CDR2 FQNEAQ (reference sequence). The length of the CDR3 is 15 residues. Trimming cost V 1 base and J 3 bases; bases outside gene matches: 3. The entire variable domain, with the rest obtained from reference TRBV7-9 and TRBJ2-7, is as follows: DTGVSQNPRHKITKRGQNVTFRCDPISEHNRLYWYRQTLGQGPEFLTYFQNEAQLEKSRLLSDRFSAERPKGSFSTLEIQRTEQGDSAMYLCASSLGTGGYYEQYFGPGTRLTVT.

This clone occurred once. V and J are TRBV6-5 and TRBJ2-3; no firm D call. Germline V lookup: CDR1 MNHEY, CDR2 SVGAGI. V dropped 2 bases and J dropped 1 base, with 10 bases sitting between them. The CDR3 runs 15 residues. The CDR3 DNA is TGTGCCAGCAGTTACCCGCTGACCCGCACAGATACGCAGTATTTT. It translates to CASSYPLTRTDTQYF.

The CDR3 nucleotides read TGTGCCAGCAGCAGACTAGCGGGGCCCTACAATGAGCAGTTCTTC. Translated, it gives CASSRLAGPYNEQFF. The chain carries TRBV2 and TRBJ2-1; 11 bases agree with TRBD2. From germline, CDR1 is SNHLY and CDR2 FYNNEI. V lost 6 bases, J lost 2 bases, and 3 bases stayed unmatched. CDR3 size: 15 residues.

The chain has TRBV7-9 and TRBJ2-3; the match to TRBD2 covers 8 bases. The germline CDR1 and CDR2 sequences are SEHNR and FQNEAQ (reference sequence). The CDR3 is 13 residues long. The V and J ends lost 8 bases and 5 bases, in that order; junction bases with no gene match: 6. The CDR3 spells CASGLAGQDTQYF. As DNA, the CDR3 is TGTGCCAGCGGATTAGCGGGGCAAGATACGCAGTATTTT.

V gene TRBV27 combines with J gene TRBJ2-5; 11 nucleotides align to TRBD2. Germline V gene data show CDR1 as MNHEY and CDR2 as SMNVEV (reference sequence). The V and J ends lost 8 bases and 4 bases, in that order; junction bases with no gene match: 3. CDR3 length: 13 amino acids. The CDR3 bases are TGTGCCAGCCGAGGACTAGCGGGAGAGACCCAGTACTTC. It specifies CASRGLAGETQYF.

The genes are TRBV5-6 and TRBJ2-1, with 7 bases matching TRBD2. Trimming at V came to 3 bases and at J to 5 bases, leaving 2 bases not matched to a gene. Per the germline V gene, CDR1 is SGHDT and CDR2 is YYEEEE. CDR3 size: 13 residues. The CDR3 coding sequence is TGTGCCAGCAGCTCCGGGACTAACAATGAGCAGTTCTTC. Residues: CASSSGTNNEQFF.

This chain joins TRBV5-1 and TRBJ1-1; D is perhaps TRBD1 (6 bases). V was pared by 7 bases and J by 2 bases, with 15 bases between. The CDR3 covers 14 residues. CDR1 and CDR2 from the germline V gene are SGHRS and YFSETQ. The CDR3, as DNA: TGCGCCAGCCACTACGGGGGGCTAAACACTGAAGCTTTCTTT. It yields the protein CASHYGGLNTEAFF.